These 12 T cell receptor beta chains share one sample of origin, sequenced in a study of T cells after yellow fever vaccination. TCRdb re-called the 5' RACE reads through MiXCR, storing one row per CDR3 protein. The data contain approximately 550,000 distinct CDR3 sequences, under 25% of them singletons. Sequencing was performed on PBMCs, taken 15 days after the yellow fever booster vaccination. All receptors derive from a man aged 25-40 years who received the YFV17D yellow fever vaccine.

V usage is TRBV30 and J usage is TRBJ2-1, with no clear D. CDR3 length: 12 residues. The germline V gene encodes CDR1 GTSNPN and CDR2 SVGIG (reference sequence). Trimming cost V 3 bases and J 7 bases, with 10 bases left between them. The CDR3 loop reads CAWSPLYNEQFF. CDR3 in DNA: TGTGCCTGGAGCCCGCTCTATAATGAGCAGTTCTTC.

This clonotype was detected a few times. The chain joins TRBV20-1 to TRBJ2-3; 9 bases line up with TRBD1. V lost 6 bases to trimming and J lost 0 bases; unmatched junction nucleotides: 13. The CDR3 totals 17 residues. Per the germline V gene, CDR1 is DFQATT and CDR2 is SNEGSKA (reference sequence). CDR3 nucleotide sequence: TGCAGTGCCAAAACAGGGGGCCTTAGAGGTAGCACAGATACGCAGTATTTT. This sequence encodes CSAKTGGLRGSTDTQYF.

V and J are TRBV6-2 or TRBV6-3 and TRBJ2-2; D not certain. CDR1 MNHEY and CDR2 SVGEGT come from the germline V gene. V was cut by 7 bases and J by 1 base, with 10 bases left in between. The length of the CDR3 is 14 residues. The CDR3 region has the DNA TGTGCCAGCAAGTCGGTGGGGAACACCGGGGAGCTGTTTTTT. Translating it yields CASKSVGNTGELFF.

This clonotype has a count of ten or more. This rearrangement joins TRBV29-1 to TRBJ2-4, with D perhaps assigned TRBD1 or TRBD2 (5 bases each). Germline-derived CDR1 and CDR2 are SQVTM and ANQGSEA. Between the trimmed V and J ends, which lost 7 bases and 0 bases, there was a span of 13 bases. The CDR3 is 14 residues long. The CDR3 sequence: CSAAGRLAKNIQYF. The CDR3, as DNA: TGCAGCGCCGCAGGGAGACTAGCCAAAAACATTCAGTACTTC. The full variable domain, its missing parts supplied by reference TRBV29-1 and TRBJ2-4, is SAVISQKPSRDICQRGTSLTIQCQVDSQVTMMFWYRQQPGQSLTLIATANQGSEATYESGFVIDKFPISRPNLTFSTLTVSNMSPEDSSIYLCSAAGRLAKNIQYFGAGTRLSVL.

This chain uses TRBV20-1 with TRBJ2-5, with TRBD1 as a possible D gene (6 bases). This CDR3 region has 11 residues. From germline, CDR1 is DFQATT and CDR2 SNEGSKA (reference sequence). V lost 7 bases and J 4 bases, leaving 10 bases between the germline ends. CDR3 protein: CSGSRGETQYF. The CDR3 DNA is TGCAGTGGGAGCAGGGGAGAGACCCAGTACTTC.

This clonotype was seen once. This chain joins TRBV20-1 and TRBJ2-1, with 9 bases identical to TRBD2. V was pared by 0 bases and J by 2 bases, with 11 bases of the junction left unmatched. The CDR3 has 18 residues. Germline-derived CDR1 and CDR2 are DFQATT and SNEGSKA (reference sequence). CDR3 in amino acids: CSARDLGLAGAAYNEQFF. The CDR3 DNA sequence: TGCAGTGCTAGAGATTTAGGTTTAGCGGGAGCGGCCTACAATGAGCAGTTCTTC.

This clonotype turned up a few times. This chain joins TRBV6-1 and TRBJ2-5; a possible D gene is TRBD2 (7 bases). This CDR3 contains 15 residues. The germline V gene has CDR1 MNHNS and CDR2 SASEGT. The V gene lost 6 bases and the J gene lost 5 bases, with 19 bases spanning the gap. The CDR3: CASRIYAGAAETQYF. CDR3 nucleotide sequence: TGTGCCAGCAGGATTTATGCGGGGGCGGCCGAGACCCAGTACTTC.

The chain has TRBV9 and TRBJ2-2, with D maybe TRBD1 (6 bases). Looked up from germline, CDR1 is SGDLS and CDR2 is YYNGEE. The CDR3 has 15 amino acids. V was cut by 2 bases and J by 0 bases, with 8 bases left in between. CDR3: CASSVYRANTGELFF. DNA for the CDR3: TGTGCCAGCAGCGTCTACAGGGCGAACACCGGGGAGCTGTTTTTT. The whole variable domain, filled in from reference TRBV9 and TRBJ2-2, reads DSGVTQTPKHLITATGQRVTLRCSPRSGDLSVYWYQQSLDQGLQFLIQYYNGEERAKGNILERFSAQQFPDLHSELNLSSLELGDSALYFCASSVYRANTGELFFGEGSRLTVL.

Written as DNA, the CDR3 is TGCGCCAGCAGCCAAAAGGATTTGGGCCACACTGAGCAGTTCTTC. It specifies CASSQKDLGHTEQFF. The J gene is TRBJ2-1, the V gene TRBV4-3; D gene uncertain. Between the trimmed V and J ends, which lost 2 bases and 9 bases, there was a span of 17 bases. Germline-derived CDR1 and CDR2 are LGHNA and YSLEER. The CDR3 extends over 15 amino acids.

The chain joins TRBV5-1 to TRBJ2-7; 10 bases are a match to TRBD2. Germline CDR1 is SGHRS and CDR2 is YFSETQ. This CDR3 is built from 14 residues. The V segment lost 1 base and the J segment 5 bases; nucleotides outside the gene matches: 3. In DNA form, the CDR3 reads TGCGCCAGCAGCTTGCAAGCGGGAGGGGACGAGCAGTACTTC. Translating gives CASSLQAGGDEQYF. Full variable domain (remainder filled in from reference TRBV5-1 and TRBJ2-7): KAGVTQTPRYLIKTRGQQVTLSCSPISGHRSVSWYQQTPGQGLQFLFEYFSETQRNKGNFPGRFSGRQFSNSRSEMNVSTLELGDSALYLCASSLQAGGDEQYFGPGTRLTVT.

This clonotype was detected only a few times. The chain couples TRBV13 to TRBJ1-2; 10 nucleotides match TRBD1. V gave up 3 bases and J gave up 6 bases; unmatched junction bases: 7. The CDR3 is made up of 15 amino acids. CDR1 and CDR2 (germline): PRHDT, FYEKMQ (reference sequence). CDR3 nucleotides: TGTGCCAGCAGCTTGAGAGCCGGGACAGGGGATGGCTACACCTTC. It translates to CASSLRAGTGDGYTF. Combining the CDR3 with reference TRBV13 and TRBJ1-2 gives the whole variable domain AAGVIQSPRHLIKEKRETATLKCYPIPRHDTVYWYQQGPGQDPQFLISFYEKMQSDKGSIPDRFSAQQFSDYHSELNMSSLELGDSALYFCASSLRAGTGDGYTFGSGTRLTVV.

There are a few counts of this clonotype. The chain employs TRBV6-2 or TRBV6-3 and TRBJ2-1, with 8 bases identical to TRBD2. The ends lost 0 bases at V and 6 bases at J; junction bases unmatched: 7. This CDR3 spans 16 amino acids. The V gene's germline CDR1 is MNHEY and CDR2 SVGEGT. The chain's CDR3 is CASSYSSTSGSNEQFF. CDR3 coding DNA: TGTGCCAGCAGTTACTCTAGTACTAGCGGCTCCAATGAGCAGTTCTTC.